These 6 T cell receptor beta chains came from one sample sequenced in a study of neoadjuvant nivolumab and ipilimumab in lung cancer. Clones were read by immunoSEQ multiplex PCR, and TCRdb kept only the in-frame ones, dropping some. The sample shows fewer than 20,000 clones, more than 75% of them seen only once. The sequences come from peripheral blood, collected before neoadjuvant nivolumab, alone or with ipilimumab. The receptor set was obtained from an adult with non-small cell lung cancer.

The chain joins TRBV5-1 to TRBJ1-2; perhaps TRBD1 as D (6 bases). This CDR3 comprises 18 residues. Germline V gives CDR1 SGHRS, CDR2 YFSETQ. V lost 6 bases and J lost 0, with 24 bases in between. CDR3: CASNNGNRVASSNYGYTF. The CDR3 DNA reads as TGCGCCAGCAACAATGGAAACAGGGTAGCTTCATCTAACTATGGCTACACCTTC.

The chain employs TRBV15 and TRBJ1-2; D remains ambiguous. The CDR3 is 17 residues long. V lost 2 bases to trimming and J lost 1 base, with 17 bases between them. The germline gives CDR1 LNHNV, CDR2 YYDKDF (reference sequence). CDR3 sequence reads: CATSRPSFQADNYGYTF. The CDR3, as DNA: TGTGCCACCAGCAGACCCAGTTTTCAGGCAGATAACTATGGCTACACCTTC.

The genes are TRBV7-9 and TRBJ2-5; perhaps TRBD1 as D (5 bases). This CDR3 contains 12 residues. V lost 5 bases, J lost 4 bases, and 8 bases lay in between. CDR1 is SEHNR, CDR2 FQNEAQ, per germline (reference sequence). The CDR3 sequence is CASSPGIETQYF. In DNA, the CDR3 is TGTGCCAGCAGCCCAGGGATAGAGACCCAGTACTTC.

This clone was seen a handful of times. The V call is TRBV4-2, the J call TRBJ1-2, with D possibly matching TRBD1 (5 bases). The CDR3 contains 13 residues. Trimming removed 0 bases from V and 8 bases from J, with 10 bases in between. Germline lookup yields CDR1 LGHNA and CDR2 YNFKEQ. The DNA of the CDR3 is TGTGCCAGCAGCCAAGATCTGTGGGGCGGCTACACCTTC. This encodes CASSQDLWGGYTF.

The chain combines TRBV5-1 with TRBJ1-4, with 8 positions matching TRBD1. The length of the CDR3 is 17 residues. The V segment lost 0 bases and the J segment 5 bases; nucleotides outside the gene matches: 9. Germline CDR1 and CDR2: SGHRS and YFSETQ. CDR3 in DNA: TGCGCCAGCAGCTTGGAGCAGGGGGCAAACCGCAATGAAAAACTGTTTTTT. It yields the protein CASSLEQGANRNEKLFF.

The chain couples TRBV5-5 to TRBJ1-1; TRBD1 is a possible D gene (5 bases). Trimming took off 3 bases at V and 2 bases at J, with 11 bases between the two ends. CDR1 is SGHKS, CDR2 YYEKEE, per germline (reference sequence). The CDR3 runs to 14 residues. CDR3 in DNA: TGTGCCAGCAGCTCCCCACAGGAAAACACTGAAGCTTTCTTT. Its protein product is CASSSPQENTEAFF.